These T cell receptor beta chains were read from a single sample in a study of blood T cell repertoires in COVID-19. TCRdb keeps only in-frame clones here, not all; method: immunoSEQ multiplex PCR. This table has 120,000 or so clones, 86% appearing once. Sequences were obtained from peripheral blood. The receptors derive from a man between 35 and 55 years old with acute or convalescent COVID-19. Each CDR3 is given with its conserved first and last residue. D genes are given only for firm matches. Not every row has a clone size; where given, it reads once, few, many or a size class.

J | size | D | V | DNA | CDR3
TRBJ1-3 | - | - | TRBV6-5 | TGTGCCAGCAGCCCGGACGGGAGCTCTGGAAACACCATATATTTT | CASSPDGSSGNTIYF
TRBJ1-4 | - | TRBD1 | TRBV19 | TGTGCCAGTAAGGACAGGCCTACAACTAATGAAAAACTGTTTTTT | CASKDRPTTNEKLFF
TRBJ2-7 | - | TRBD1 | TRBV5-1 | TGCGCCAGCAGCGAGACAGGGACCGAGCAGTACTTC | CASSETGTEQYF
TRBJ1-5 | - | TRBD1 | TRBV6-6 | TGTGCCAGCAGTAGGAACCAGGACAGGGGATATCAGCCCCAGCATTTT | CASSRNQDRGYQPQHF
TRBJ1-4 | - | - | TRBV19 | TGTGCCAGTAGTATATCATCCGGGTTTATTGAAAAACTGTTTTTT | CASSISSGFIEKLFF
TRBJ1-5 | once | TRBD1 | TRBV19 | TGTGCCAGTAGTACGACAGGGGGCGACGGACAGCCCCAGCATTTT | CASSTTGGDGQPQHF
TRBJ1-2 | once | - | TRBV5-4 | TGTGCCAGCAGCTTGGAGCTCAGGGAAAATGGCTACACCTTC | CASSLELRENGYTF
TRBJ2-7 | - | TRBD1 | TRBV27 | TGTGCCAGCAGTTGGGGACAGGGAGGCTACGAGCAGTACTTC | CASSWGQGGYEQYF
TRBJ2-5 | once | - | TRBV9 | TGTGCCAGCAGCGGGGCCTTAAAAGAGACCCAGTACTTC | CASSGALKETQYF
TRBJ1-5 | - | - | TRBV19 | TGTGCCAGTAGTGTAGTCAGGGATAGCAATCAGCCCCAGCATTTT | CASSVVRDSNQPQHF
TRBJ2-2 | - | - | TRBV4-3 | TGCGCCAGCAGCCAAGGGGCTTCCAGCTCTCACACCGGGGAGCTGTTTTTT | CASSQGASSSHTGELFF
TRBJ1-2 | - | - | TRBV18 | TGTGCCAGCTCACCTAGACAGGCTAACTATGGCTACACCTTC | CASSPRQANYGYTF
TRBJ2-3 | - | - | TRBV20-1 | TGCAGTGCTAGAGCCGGAGATACGCAGTATTTT | CSARAGDTQYF
TRBJ1-1 | - | - | TRBV6-2/TRBV6-3 | TGTGCCAGCAGTTACTCGGCAGGGATGGTCATGAACACTGAAGCTTTCTTT | CASSYSAGMVMNTEAFF
TRBJ1-4 | - | - | TRBV25-1 | TGTGCCAGCAGGGATCCCAGGCATAATGAAAAACTGTTTTTT | CASRDPRHNEKLFF
TRBJ2-3 | - | - | TRBV27 | TGTGCCAGCAGTTCGACAGATACGCAGTATTTT | CASSSTDTQYF
TRBJ2-7 | - | - | TRBV20-1 | TGCAGTGCTAGTGGGAGCTCCTACGAGCAGTACTTC | CSASGSSYEQYF
TRBJ1-1 | - | TRBD1 | TRBV5-1 | TGCGCCAGCAGCTTGGCCGGGACAGACTTTGAAGCTTTCTTT | CASSLAGTDFEAFF
TRBJ2-1 | - | TRBD2 | TRBV4-1 | TGCGCCAGCAGCGCCCTCGCTAGCGGGGGGTACAATGAGCAGTTCTTC | CASSALASGGYNEQFF
TRBJ1-4 | - | - | TRBV6-6 | TGTGCCAGCAGTTACTCTATGGGCACTCGAGTTGAAAAACTGTTTTTT | CASSYSMGTRVEKLFF
TRBJ1-2 | - | TRBD1 | TRBV5-6 | TGTGCCAGCAGCTTGGTACAGGGGGTCAATCGCTACACCTTC | CASSLVQGVNRYTF
TRBJ1-2 | - | TRBD1 | TRBV24-1 | TGTGCCACCAGTGATCTCCGGGACAGCCTGTTTGTGATTAACTATGGCTACACCTTC | CATSDLRDSLFVINYGYTF
TRBJ2-7 | - | - | TRBV7-8 | TGTGCCAGCAGACCCCAGGCGTACCTTTACGAGCAGTACTTC | CASRPQAYLYEQYF
TRBJ1-5 | - | - | TRBV3-1/TRBV3-2 | TGTGCCAGCAGCCAAGGGGGGCCGTGGAGCAATCAGCCCCAGCATTTT | CASSQGGPWSNQPQHF
TRBJ2-1 | - | - | TRBV9 | TGTGCCAGCAGCACAGACAGCAAGTATGAGCAGTTCTTC | CASSTDSKYEQFF
TRBJ1-2 | - | - | TRBV30 | TGTGCCTGGATCGCAGGGACTTATGGCTACACCTTC | CAWIAGTYGYTF
TRBJ1-1 | - | - | TRBV27 | TGTGCCAGCAGTGGGCACGGGAACACTGAAGCTTTCTTT | CASSGHGNTEAFF
TRBJ1-2 | - | TRBD1 | TRBV29-1 | TGCAGCGTCGAGGACAGGGGGTATACTGGCTACACCTTC | CSVEDRGYTGYTF
TRBJ2-7 | - | TRBD1 | TRBV6-6 | TGTGCCAGCAGTCGGGACAGGGCGTCTGGTTCCTTTCGTTACGAGCAGTACTTC | CASSRDRASGSFRYEQYF
TRBJ1-6 | - | TRBD1 | TRBV7-9 | TGTGCCAGCAGCTTAGGAGGACAGGGGTTGTGGAATTCACCCCTCCACTTT | CASSLGGQGLWNSPLHF
TRBJ1-5 | - | TRBD1 | TRBV19 | TGTGCCAGTAGCCGGGACAGCTTCAATCAGCCCCAGCATTTT | CASSRDSFNQPQHF